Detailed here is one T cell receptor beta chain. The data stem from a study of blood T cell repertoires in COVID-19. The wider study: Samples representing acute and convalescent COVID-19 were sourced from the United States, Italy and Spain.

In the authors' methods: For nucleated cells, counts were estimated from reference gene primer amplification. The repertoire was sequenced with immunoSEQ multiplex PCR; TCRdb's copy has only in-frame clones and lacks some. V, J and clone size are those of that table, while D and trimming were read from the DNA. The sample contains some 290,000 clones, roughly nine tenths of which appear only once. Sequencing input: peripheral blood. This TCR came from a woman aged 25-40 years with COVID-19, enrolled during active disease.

The CDR3 nucleotides read TGTGCCAGCAGACACGTACAGGGGTCATACACTGAAGCTTTCTTT. Protein product: CASRHVQGSYTEAFF. The chain couples TRBV7-2 to TRBJ1-1; 7 bases agree with TRBD1. The V and J ends lost 6 bases and 3 bases, in that order; junction bases with no gene match: 10. Germline V gives CDR1 SGHTA, CDR2 FQGNSA. The CDR3 length is 15 residues. Drawing the rest from reference TRBV7-2 and TRBJ1-1, the complete variable domain is GAGVSQSPSNKVTEKGKDVELRCDPISGHTALYWYRQSLGQGLEFLIYFQGNSAPDKSGLPSDRFSAERTGGSVSTLTIQRTQQEDSAVYLCASRHVQGSYTEAFFGQGTRLTVV.